This T cell receptor beta chain derives from a study of glioma-infiltrating T cells after dendritic cell vaccination. In the study overall: Glioblastoma patients came from Phase I and II dendritic cell vaccination trials.

Some clones are missing from TCRdb's copy, which holds only in-frame ones; the method was immunoSEQ multiplex PCR. The sample has about 92,000 clones, about nine tenths seen once. Patients had residual fresh-frozen tumor tissue and more than two years of survival data. A remark on this clone: Its antigen is currently unknown.

Study findings and constraints: The cohort had few patients with full blood and tumor sets.

This specimen consisted of blood, obtained before dendritic cell vaccination. This clonotype was sampled from a human donor with glioblastoma.

CDR3: CASSPLAGVNEQFF. DNA for the CDR3: TGTGCCAGCAGCCCCCTAGCGGGAGTCAATGAGCAGTTCTTC. V usage is TRBV5-6 and J usage is TRBJ2-1; 10 bases map to TRBD2. Germline V gene data show CDR1 as SGHDT and CDR2 as YYEEEE. This CDR3 region has 14 residues. Trimming at V came to 4 bases and at J to 6 bases, leaving 4 bases not matched to a gene.